The 28 T cell receptor beta chains in this list originate from one sample, sequenced in a study of tissue T cells after allogeneic stem cell transplantation. Sequencing used immunoSEQ multiplex PCR; TCRdb keeps in-frame clones, though not all of them. The repertoire consists of nearly 50,000 clones, with around 73% occurring once and the leading ten covering less than 0.85%. The source material was sorted cells pooled from one or two spleens. The receptors were gathered from a pool of C57BL/6 mice in good health.

Details on this clone: Genes and germline are mouse. The read falls 1 residue short of the CDR3 end, and the missing part is taken from the germline J gene. This sequence joins TRBV15 and TRBJ2-5; 9 bases match TRBD2. Trimming removed 2 bases from V and 0 bases from J; junction bases left unmatched: 3. In germline, CDR1 is SGHND, CDR2 FRSKSL. The CDR3 covers 16 residues. The chain's CDR3 is CASSLLWGGNQDTQYF. Incomplete CDR3 DNA: TGTGCCAGCAGTTTACTCTGGGGGGGTAACCAAGACACCCAGTAC.

Comment on this clone: Gene and germline names: mouse. The read terminates 1 residue ahead of where the CDR3 ends, so the germline J gene completes it. This chain uses TRBV3 with TRBJ2-4, with D possibly being TRBD1 (6 bases). The CDR3 spans 13 residues. V was pared by 4 bases and J by 3 bases, with 8 bases between. CDR1 is SNHLY, CDR2 FYNGKV, per germline (reference sequence). The sequenced CDR3 bases are TGTGCCAGCAGCTCGGGACAACAAAACACCTTGTAC. Protein product: CASSSGQQNTLY. The whole CDR3 protein reads CASSSGQQNTLYF.

As concerns this clone: The gene names given are mouse names. This CDR3 is CASSDRDFNYAEQFF. The DNA read from the CDR3 is TGTGCCAGCAGTGATCGGGACTTTAACTATGCTGAGCAGTTC. V gene TRBV13-3 combines with J gene TRBJ2-1, with D perhaps TRBD2 (6 bases). The read is 1 residue too short to cover the CDR3 end, so that end is filled in from the germline J gene. Trimming shortened V by 1 base and J by 0 bases, and 8 bases separated the two germline ends. This CDR3 region has 15 residues. The germline V gene has CDR1 NNHDY and CDR2 SYVADS.

As to this clone: The listed genes are named as in mouse. Sequencing ends 1 residue short of the CDR3 end; the germline J gene provides the rest. The V call is TRBV14, the J call TRBJ1-1, with a weak D call TRBD1 (5 bases). V gave up 2 bases and J gave up 0 bases, with 5 bases separating them. This CDR3 is built from 13 residues. Germline lookup yields CDR1 SGHDT and CDR2 FRDEAV. Incomplete CDR3 DNA: TGTGCCAGCAGTTTGGGACAGAACACAGAAGTCTTC. Its translation is CASSLGQNTEVF. The full-length CDR3 reads as CASSLGQNTEVFF.

Regarding this clone: Each gene name is a mouse one. The CDR3 goes on 1 residue after the read ends, and that part is filled in from the germline J gene. The V gene is TRBV29, the J gene TRBJ2-4; D remains unclear. V lost 4 bases and J 3 bases, leaving 11 bases between the germline ends. The germline gives CDR1 MSHET, CDR2 SYDVDS. CDR3 length: 14 residues. CDR3 protein: CASSSSPLQNTLYF. CDR3 DNA (partial): TGTGCTAGCAGTTCCTCGCCACTACAAAACACCTTGTAC.

Only a few counts were recorded for this clone. All gene names here are mouse names. The read falls 1 residue short of the CDR3 end, and the missing part is taken from the germline J gene. The chain recombines TRBV15 with TRBJ2-7, with D perhaps matching TRBD1 (6 bases). The CDR3 has 14 residues. Germline CDR1 SGHND, CDR2 FRSKSL. Trimming stripped 6 bases from V and 0 bases from J, with 12 bases between. The CDR3 bases that were read are TGTGCCAGCAGCTCGGGACAAAGCTCCTATGAACAGTAC. It translates to CASSSGQSSYEQY. The whole CDR3 sequence reads CASSSGQSSYEQYF.

This clone showed up just a few times. All gene names here are mouse names. Partial CDR3 DNA: TGTGCCAGCTCTCCCTCGGGGAACAACGAAAGATTATTT. Translation: CASSPSGNNERLF. The whole CDR3 sequence is CASSPSGNNERLFF. J is TRBJ1-4 and V is TRBV12-2; no firm D call. Read data end 1 residue before the CDR3 end; the end is taken from the germline J gene. The germline V gene encodes CDR1 SGHLS and CDR2 HYDKME. This CDR3 is 14 amino acids long. V lost 2 bases to trimming and J lost 4 bases, with 10 bases between them.

This clone has more than one count but fewer than ten. Mouse germline and gene names are used. The CDR3 goes on 1 residue after the read ends, and that part is filled in from the germline J gene. The J gene is TRBJ1-5, the V gene TRBV19; tentative D call: TRBD1 (5 bases). The CDR3 length is 14 residues. Germline V gene sequence: CDR1 FNHDT, CDR2 SITEND (reference sequence). The V end lost 4 bases, the J end lost 0 bases, and 8 bases lay between the germline ends. Incomplete CDR3 DNA: TGTGCCAGCAGTTCGACAGATAACAACCAGGCTCCGCTT. Its translation is CASSSTDNNQAPL. The full CDR3 reads CASSSTDNNQAPLF. Full variable domain (rest looked up from reference TRBV19 and TRBJ1-5): GGIITQTPKFLIGQEGQKLTLKCQQNFNHDTMYWYRQDSGKGLRLIYYSITENDLQKGDLSEGYDASREKKSSFSLTVTSAQKNEMAVFLCASSSTDNNQAPLFGEGTRLSVL.

For this clone: The gene symbols are mouse symbols. The read stops 1 residue short of the end of the CDR3; the missing end is completed from the germline J gene. The genes are TRBV31 and TRBJ2-2; possible D gene TRBD2, 6 bases. V was cut by 1 base and J by 0 bases, with 12 bases left in between. The CDR3 loop spans 16 amino acids. Germline values: CDR1 GKSSPN, CDR2 SITVG. The CDR3: CAWSPLGPANTGQLYF. CDR3 bases read: TGTGCCTGGAGTCCTCTGGGGCCTGCAAACACCGGGCAGCTCTAC.

Concerning this clone itself: Gene and germline names: mouse. Read data end 1 residue before the CDR3 end; the end is taken from the germline J gene. The chain is built from TRBV12-2 and TRBJ2-4; TRBD2 aligns across 7 bases. CDR3 length: 16 residues. CDR1 SGHLS and CDR2 HYDKME come from the germline V gene. Trimming took 0 bases from V and 2 from J; bases not matched to a gene: 7. The part of the CDR3 DNA that was read is TGTGCCAGCTCTCTCGATCTGGGGGTGTATCAAAACACCTTGTAC. This codes for CASSLDLGVYQNTLY. In full, the CDR3 is CASSLDLGVYQNTLYF.

With respect to this clone: Genes and germline are mouse. The CDR3 protein is CASSPVLGGRAEQFF. The covered CDR3 bases are TGTGCCAGCAGCCCTGTTCTGGGGGGGAGGGCTGAGCAGTTC. This chain connects TRBV3 to TRBJ2-1; 9 bases agree with TRBD2. The read terminates 1 residue ahead of where the CDR3 ends, so the germline J gene completes it. CDR1 SNHLY and CDR2 FYNGKV come from the germline V gene (reference sequence). This CDR3 spans 15 amino acids. V lost 5 bases and J lost 7; bases outside the gene matches: 9.

In the case of this clone: Gene names denote mouse genes. The sequenced part of the CDR3 DNA is TGTGCCAGCAGTCCTCAGGGGTATGAACAGTAC. It encodes CASSPQGYEQY. The whole CDR3 reads CASSPQGYEQYF. The gene calls are TRBV24 and TRBJ2-7; possible D gene TRBD1, 6 bases. The missing CDR3 end, 1 residue past where the read stops, is filled in from the germline J gene. Germline CDR1 KGHTA, CDR2 FRNEEI. This CDR3 has 12 residues. The V and J ends lost 4 bases and 4 bases respectively, with 8 bases between them.

This clone was picked up a small number of times. Germline and genes here are mouse. The read ends 1 residue before the CDR3 terminus; that terminus is restored from the germline J gene. The J gene is TRBJ2-7, the V gene TRBV1; TRBD1 might be the D (6 bases). Germline V gene lookup returns CDR1 NSQYPW and CDR2 LRSPGD (reference sequence). The CDR3 spans 12 residues. The V and J ends lost 4 bases and 3 bases respectively, with 7 bases between them. CDR3 bases read: TGCACCTGCAGTGTACAGGGCTATGAACAGTAC. The encoded protein is CTCSVQGYEQY. The complete CDR3 sequence is CTCSVQGYEQYF.

This clone was counted once. The gene names here belong to mouse. The missing CDR3 end, 1 residue past where the read stops, is filled in from the germline J gene. The V gene is TRBV3, the J gene TRBJ2-3; 14 positions match TRBD2. CDR1 is SNHLY and CDR2 is FYNGKV in the germline V gene (reference sequence). The CDR3 covers 18 residues. V dropped 1 base and J dropped 3; count of bases not matched to a gene: 6. CDR3 DNA, as far as it was read: TGTGCCAGCAGCTTAGGCAGGGACTGGGGGGGCGCCGCAGAAACGCTGTAT. This gives the protein CASSLGRDWGGAAETLY. The complete CDR3 protein is CASSLGRDWGGAAETLYF.

As concerns this clone: The genes and germline here are from mouse. This CDR3 reads CASSQDPGGGYAEQFF. The CDR3 bases that were read are TGTGCCAGCAGCCAAGATCCCGGGGGGGGGTATGCTGAGCAGTTC. The V call is TRBV2, the J call TRBJ2-1; 7 positions match TRBD2. Coverage ceases 1 residue before the CDR3 finishes, and the germline J gene fills in the end. V shed 0 bases, J shed 4 bases, and the junction held 6 bases outside the gene matches. From germline, CDR1 is LGHNA and CDR2 YSYQKL. There are 16 residues in the CDR3.

Remarks on this clone: Gene names refer to mouse genes. The read gets to within 1 residue of the CDR3 end, and the germline J gene fills in the rest. This chain links TRBV2 with TRBJ1-4; the D gene is possibly TRBD1 (5 bases). CDR1 is LGHNA, CDR2 YSYQKL, per germline. This CDR3 spans 15 amino acids. The V gene lost 0 bases and the J gene lost 4 bases, with 9 bases spanning the gap. CDR3 protein: CASSQEGQGNERLFF. The sequenced CDR3 bases are TGTGCCAGCAGCCAAGAAGGCCAGGGCAACGAAAGATTATTT.

Comment on this clone: Gene labels here are mouse ones. The CDR3 end lies 1 residue beyond the end of the read and is filled in from the germline J gene. This chain joins TRBV3 and TRBJ1-4; unclear D gene. From germline, CDR1 is SNHLY and CDR2 FYNGKV (reference sequence). The CDR3 is 13 amino acids. Between the trimmed V and J ends, which lost 4 bases and 3 bases, there was a span of 6 bases. CDR3 DNA, as far as it was read: TGTGCCAGCAGCTCCGGGACCAACGAAAGATTATTT. Amino acids: CASSSGTNERLF. The full CDR3 reads CASSSGTNERLFF.

Points on this clone: The genes and germline here are from mouse. The missing CDR3 end, 1 residue past where the read stops, is filled in from the germline J gene. The V and J genes are TRBV13-2 and TRBJ2-5, with 7 bases fitting TRBD2. Germline-derived CDR1 and CDR2 are NNHNN and SYGAGS (reference sequence). The CDR3 has 15 amino acids. The ends lost 0 bases at V and 0 bases at J; junction bases unmatched: 1. CDR3 bases read: TGTGCCAGCGGTGATGCCTGGGGGAACCAAGACACCCAGTAC. Residues: CASGDAWGNQDTQY. The whole CDR3 sequence reads CASGDAWGNQDTQYF.

This clone was found a few times. The genes and germline here are from mouse. CDR3 residues: CASGAGHKNTEVFF. CDR3 DNA, as far as it was read: TGTGCCAGCGGTGCGGGACATAAAAACACAGAAGTCTTC. The chain employs TRBV13-2 and TRBJ1-1; TRBD1 is a possible D gene (6 bases). The CDR3 extends 1 residue past the end of the read, so its final part is completed from the germline J gene. Trimming stripped 3 bases from V and 1 base from J, with 10 bases between. The germline gives CDR1 NNHNN, CDR2 SYGAGS (reference sequence). The CDR3 spans 14 residues.

As regards this clone: Here the gene names and germline are mouse. Read data end 1 residue before the CDR3 end; the end is taken from the germline J gene. The V and J genes are TRBV5 and TRBJ1-1; D is unresolved. The germline gives CDR1 LGHNA, CDR2 YNLKQL (reference sequence). Between the trimmed V and J ends, which lost 0 bases and 4 bases, there was a span of 6 bases. This CDR3 comprises 13 residues. The CDR3 loop is CASSQEGSTEVFF. The sequenced part of the CDR3 DNA is TGTGCCAGCAGCCAAGAGGGCAGCACAGAAGTCTTC.

Remarks on this clone: Gene labels here are mouse ones. The read halts 1 residue ahead of the CDR3 end, with the missing end drawn from the germline J gene. The chain carries TRBV3 and TRBJ1-6; D possibly corresponds to TRBD1 (6 bases). TRBJ1-6 is treated as an ORF (open reading frame) with a function not yet certain. There are 13 residues in the CDR3. The germline gives CDR1 SNHLY, CDR2 FYNGKV (reference sequence). V lost 6 bases and J 4 bases, leaving 7 bases between the germline ends. The part of the CDR3 DNA that was read is TGTGCCAGCAGGGACAGTTATAATTCGCCCCTCTAC. Translating gives CASRDSYNSPLY. The whole CDR3 protein reads CASRDSYNSPLYF.

As for this clone: Gene names are mouse gene names. With the read ending 1 residue before the CDR3 end, the germline J gene is used to fill in that end. V and J are TRBV1 and TRBJ2-5; 9 nucleotides line up with TRBD2. This CDR3 region has 15 residues. CDR1 is NSQYPW and CDR2 is LRSPGD in the germline V gene (reference sequence). J gave up 2 bases and V 0 bases, and 0 bases lay outside the gene matches. The sequenced part of the CDR3 DNA is TGCACCTGCAGTGCAGATGGGGGGGCCCAAGACACCCAGTAC. As protein: CTCSADGGAQDTQY. The entire CDR3 sequence reads CTCSADGGAQDTQYF.

Turning to this clone: Germline and genes: mouse. The sequenced fragment ends 1 residue before the CDR3 boundary, so the rest is inferred from the germline J gene. The chain employs TRBV3 and TRBJ2-7, with D possibly TRBD2 on 6 matching bases. V lost 1 base, J lost 5 bases, and 6 bases lay in between. CDR1 and CDR2 from the germline V gene are SNHLY and FYNGKV (reference sequence). The CDR3 contains 12 residues. The CDR3 reads CASSLGGDEQYF. CDR3 DNA, as far as it was read: TGTGCCAGCAGCTTAGGGGGGGATGAACAGTAC.

Turning to this clone: Germline and genes: mouse. The read finishes 1 residue shy of the CDR3 end, and the germline J gene is used to complete it. V is TRBV13-1 and J is TRBJ1-2, with D unresolved. V was trimmed by 2 bases and J by 0 bases, leaving 8 bases between them. Germline CDR1 is NSHNY and CDR2 is SYGAGN. The CDR3 totals 14 residues. The CDR3 DNA, read in part, is TGTGCCAGCAGTGACTCGGGAGCAAACTCCGACTACACC. This sequence encodes CASSDSGANSDYT. The CDR3, in full, reads CASSDSGANSDYTF.

Worth noting for this clone: The listed genes are named as in mouse. The read ends 1 residue before the CDR3 terminus; that terminus is restored from the germline J gene. This chain links TRBV19 with TRBJ2-7; perhaps D is TRBD1 or TRBD2 (6 bases each). V was cut by 2 bases and J by 7 bases, with 13 bases left in between. Germline assignment: CDR1 FNHDT and CDR2 SITEND (reference sequence). This CDR3 is built from 13 residues. CDR3 sequence: CASSIRGLGEQYF. The CDR3 DNA, read in part, is TGTGCCAGCAGTATTCGGGGGCTGGGGGAACAGTAC.

As for this clone: All gene names here are mouse names. The read halts 1 residue ahead of the CDR3 end, with the missing end drawn from the germline J gene. J is TRBJ2-3 and V is TRBV13-2, with 12 bases fitting TRBD2. The junction had 5 bases not matched to a gene; V was cut back by 3 bases and J by 0 bases. Germline CDR1 and CDR2: NNHNN and SYGAGS (reference sequence). The CDR3 loop spans 17 amino acids. The sequenced CDR3 bases are TGTGCCAGCGGTGGTCGACTGGGGGGGCCTAGTGCAGAAACGCTGTAT. Encoded protein: CASGGRLGGPSAETLY. The complete CDR3 sequence is CASGGRLGGPSAETLYF.

Worth noting for this clone: Gene names and germline refer to mouse. The CDR3 is CTCSGGQGSQNTLYF. CDR3 bases read: TGCACCTGCAGTGGGGGACAGGGGAGTCAAAACACCTTGTAC. The genes are TRBV1 and TRBJ2-4, with 10 positions matching TRBD1. The read finishes 1 residue shy of the CDR3 end, and the germline J gene is used to complete it. J lost 0 bases, V lost 4 bases, and 1 base had no gene match. The germline CDR1 and CDR2 sequences are NSQYPW and LRSPGD (reference sequence). The CDR3 loop spans 15 amino acids.

As to this clone: Here the gene names and germline are mouse. Read data end 1 residue before the CDR3 end; the end is taken from the germline J gene. This chain joins TRBV19 and TRBJ2-7; TRBD1 aligns across 7 bases. V lost 4 bases to trimming and J lost 7 bases; unmatched junction nucleotides: 2. The germline V gene has CDR1 FNHDT and CDR2 SITEND (reference sequence). The CDR3 is 11 residues long. CDR3 DNA (partial): TGTGCCAGCAGTTGGACAGGAGAACAGTAC. Amino acids: CASSWTGEQY. The CDR3 in full is CASSWTGEQYF.